This T cell receptor (beta chain) was profiled in a study of T cells after yellow fever vaccination. The CDR3 has 15 amino acids. CDR1 is SEHNR, CDR2 FQNEAQ, per germline (reference sequence). Trimming cost V 5 bases and J 5 bases, with 18 bases left between them. The authors made TCR cDNA by 5'RACE template switching, adding a universal primer site and UMIs. From the 5' RACE reads, TCRdb called clonotypes with MiXCR, one entry per CDR3 protein. The profile shows fewer than 650,000 distinct CDR3 sequences, 20% to 25% of them singletons. The sample here was PBMCs, taken approximately 20 days after the first yellow fever vaccination. The sequence derives from a man aged 18-30 years who received the YFV17D yellow fever vaccine. This chain uses TRBV7-9 with TRBJ2-5; D remains unclear. The CDR3 loop reads CASSPGFYLGETQYF. CDR3 bases: TGTGCCAGCAGCCCAGGATTTTATCTAGGGGAGACCCAGTACTTC.